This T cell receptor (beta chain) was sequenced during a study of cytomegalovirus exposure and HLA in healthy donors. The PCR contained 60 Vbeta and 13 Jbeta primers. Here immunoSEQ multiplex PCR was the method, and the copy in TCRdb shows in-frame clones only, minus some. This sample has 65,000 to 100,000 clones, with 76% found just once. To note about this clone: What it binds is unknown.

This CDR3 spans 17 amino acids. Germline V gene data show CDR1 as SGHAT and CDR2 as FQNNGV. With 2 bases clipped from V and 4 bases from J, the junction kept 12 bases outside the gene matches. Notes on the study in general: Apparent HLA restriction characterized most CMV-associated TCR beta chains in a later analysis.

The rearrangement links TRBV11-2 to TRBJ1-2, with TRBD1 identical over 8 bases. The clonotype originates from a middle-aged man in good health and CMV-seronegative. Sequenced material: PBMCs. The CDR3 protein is CASSLSFSGGIGYGYTF. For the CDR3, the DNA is TGTGCCAGCAGCTTATCCTTTTCAGGGGGCATCGGCTATGGCTACACCTTC.